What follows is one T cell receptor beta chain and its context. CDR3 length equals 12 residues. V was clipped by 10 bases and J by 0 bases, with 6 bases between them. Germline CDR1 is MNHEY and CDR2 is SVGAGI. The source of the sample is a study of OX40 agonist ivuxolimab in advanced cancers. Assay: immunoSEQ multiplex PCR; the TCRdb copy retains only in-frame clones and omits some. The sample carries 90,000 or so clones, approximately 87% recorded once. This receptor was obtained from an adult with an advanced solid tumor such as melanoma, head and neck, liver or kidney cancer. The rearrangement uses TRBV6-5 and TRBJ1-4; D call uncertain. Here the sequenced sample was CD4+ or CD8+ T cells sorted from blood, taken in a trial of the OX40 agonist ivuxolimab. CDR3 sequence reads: CATMTTNEKLFF. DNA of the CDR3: TGTGCCACCATGACAACTAATGAAAAACTGTTTTTT.